This T cell receptor beta chain emerged from a study of blood T cell repertoires in COVID-19. Study details: In each case, the material was cDNA or gDNA derived from T cells, B-cell-depleted T cells, or PBMCs.

TCRdb keeps only in-frame clones here, not all; method: immunoSEQ multiplex PCR. The table includes a few hundred thousand clones, about 90% detected once. The CDR3 has 13 amino acids. Germline V CDR1 and CDR2: MNHEY, SVGAGI. V lost 10 bases to trimming and J lost 3 bases, with 15 bases between them. Patients from Seattle were sampled longitudinally, starting during active infection. Source material: peripheral blood. V gene TRBV6-5 combines with J gene TRBJ1-1; possibly TRBD1 for D (5 bases). The clonotype comes from a woman aged 60-75 years with COVID-19, enrolled during active disease. CDR3 DNA: TGTGCCACCCTCCGGGGGAGTGACACTGAAGCTTTCTTT. Translating gives CATLRGSDTEAFF.